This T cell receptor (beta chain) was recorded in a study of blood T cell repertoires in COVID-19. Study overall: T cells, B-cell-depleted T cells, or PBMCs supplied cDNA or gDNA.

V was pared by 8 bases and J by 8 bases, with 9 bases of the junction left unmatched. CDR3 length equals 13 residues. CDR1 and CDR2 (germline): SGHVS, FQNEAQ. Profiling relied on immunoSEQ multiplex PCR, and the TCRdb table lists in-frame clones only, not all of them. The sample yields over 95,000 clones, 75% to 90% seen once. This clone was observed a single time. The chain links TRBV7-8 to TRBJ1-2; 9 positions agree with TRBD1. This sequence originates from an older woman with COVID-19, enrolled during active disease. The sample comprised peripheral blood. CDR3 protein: CASADRGFRGYTF. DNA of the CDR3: TGTGCCAGCGCAGACAGGGGGTTCAGGGGCTACACCTTC. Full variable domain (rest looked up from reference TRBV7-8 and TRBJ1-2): GAGVSQSPRYKVAKRGQDVALRCDPISGHVSLFWYQQALGQGPEFLTYFQNEAQLDKSGLPSDRFFAERPEGSVSTLKIQRTQQEDSAVYLCASADRGFRGYTFGSGTRLTVV.